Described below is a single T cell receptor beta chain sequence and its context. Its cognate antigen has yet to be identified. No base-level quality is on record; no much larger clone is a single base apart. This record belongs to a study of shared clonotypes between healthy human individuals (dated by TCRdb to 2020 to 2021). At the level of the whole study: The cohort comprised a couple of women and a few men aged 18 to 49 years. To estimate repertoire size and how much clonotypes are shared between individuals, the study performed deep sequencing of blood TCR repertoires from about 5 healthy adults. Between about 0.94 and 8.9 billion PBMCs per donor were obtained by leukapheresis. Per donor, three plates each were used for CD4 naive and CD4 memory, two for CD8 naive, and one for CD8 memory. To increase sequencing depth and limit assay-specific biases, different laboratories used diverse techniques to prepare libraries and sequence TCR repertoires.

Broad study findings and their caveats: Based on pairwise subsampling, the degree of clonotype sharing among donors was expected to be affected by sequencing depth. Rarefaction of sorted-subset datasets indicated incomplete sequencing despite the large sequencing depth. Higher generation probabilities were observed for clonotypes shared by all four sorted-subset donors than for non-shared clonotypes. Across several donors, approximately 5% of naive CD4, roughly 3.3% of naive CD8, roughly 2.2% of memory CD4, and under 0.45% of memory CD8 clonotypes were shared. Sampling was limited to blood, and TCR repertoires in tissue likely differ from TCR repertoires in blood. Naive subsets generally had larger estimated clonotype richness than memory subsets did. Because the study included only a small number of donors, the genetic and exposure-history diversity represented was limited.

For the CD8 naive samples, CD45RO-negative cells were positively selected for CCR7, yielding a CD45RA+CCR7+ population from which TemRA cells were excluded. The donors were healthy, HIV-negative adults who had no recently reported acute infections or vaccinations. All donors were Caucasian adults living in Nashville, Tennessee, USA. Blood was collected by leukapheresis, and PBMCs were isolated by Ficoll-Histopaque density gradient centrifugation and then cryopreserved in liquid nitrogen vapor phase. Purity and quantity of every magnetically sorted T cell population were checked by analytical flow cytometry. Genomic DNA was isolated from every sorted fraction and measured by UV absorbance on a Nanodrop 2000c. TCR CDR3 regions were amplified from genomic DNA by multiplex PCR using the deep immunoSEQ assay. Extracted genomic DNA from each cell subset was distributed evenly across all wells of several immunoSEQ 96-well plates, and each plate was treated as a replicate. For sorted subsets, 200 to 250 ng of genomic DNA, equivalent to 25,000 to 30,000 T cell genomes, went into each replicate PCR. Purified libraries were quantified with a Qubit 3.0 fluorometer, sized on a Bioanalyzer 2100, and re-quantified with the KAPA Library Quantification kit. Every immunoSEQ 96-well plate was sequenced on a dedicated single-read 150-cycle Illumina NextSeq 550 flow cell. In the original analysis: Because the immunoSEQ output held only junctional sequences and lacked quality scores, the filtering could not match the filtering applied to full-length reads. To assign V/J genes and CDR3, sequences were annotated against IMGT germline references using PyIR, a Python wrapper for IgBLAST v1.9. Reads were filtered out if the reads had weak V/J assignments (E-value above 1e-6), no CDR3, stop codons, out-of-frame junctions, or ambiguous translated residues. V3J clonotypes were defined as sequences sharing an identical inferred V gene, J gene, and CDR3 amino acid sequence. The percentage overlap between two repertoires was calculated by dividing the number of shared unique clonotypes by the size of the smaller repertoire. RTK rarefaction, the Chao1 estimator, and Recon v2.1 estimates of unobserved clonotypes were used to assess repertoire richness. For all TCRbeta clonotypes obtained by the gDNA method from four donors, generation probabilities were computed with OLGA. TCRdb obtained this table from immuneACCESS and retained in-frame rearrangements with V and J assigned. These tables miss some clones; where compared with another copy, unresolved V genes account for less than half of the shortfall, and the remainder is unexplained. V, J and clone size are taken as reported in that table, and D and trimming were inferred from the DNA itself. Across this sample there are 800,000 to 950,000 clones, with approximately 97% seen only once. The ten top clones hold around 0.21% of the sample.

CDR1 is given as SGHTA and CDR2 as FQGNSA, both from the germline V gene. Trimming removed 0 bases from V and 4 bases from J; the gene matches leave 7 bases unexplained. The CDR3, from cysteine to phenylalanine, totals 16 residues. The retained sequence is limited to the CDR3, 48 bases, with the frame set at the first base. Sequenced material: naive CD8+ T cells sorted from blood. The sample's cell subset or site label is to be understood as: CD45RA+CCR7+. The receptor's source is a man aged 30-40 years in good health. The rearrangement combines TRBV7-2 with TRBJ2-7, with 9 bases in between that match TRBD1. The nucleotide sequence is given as TGTGCCAGCAGCTTAGCGTCCGGGACAGGGTGGTACGAGCAGTACTTC. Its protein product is CASSLASGTGWYEQYF.